The 6 T cell receptor beta chains listed next were all sequenced from one sample in a study of T-cell memory formation after mild COVID-19 (dated by TCRdb to the early 2020s). Library generation was performed with 5' RACE. The reads were generated on an Illumina NovaSeq 6000. The public reads were reprocessed in TCRdb via fastp at Q25 and MiXCR, keeping in-frame beta chains. For every CDR3 protein sequence, its rows merge into one entry that carries the most common genes and DNA. The sample data list 530,000 or so distinct CDR3 sequences, and roughly 17% of these were observed just once. The ten largest clones capture around 8.1% of the sample. Material: PBMCs or a T cell subset sorted from them (not recorded which). These receptors originate from an adult woman who had mild COVID-19 (a few samples of this study predate the infection). The sample titles of this study are shuffled in the database, so cell type and time point are left out; the donor was told from shared clones.

This clonotype was seen only a few times. This rearrangement joins TRBV5-1 to TRBJ2-7, with 9 positions matching TRBD1. V gave up 4 bases and J gave up 5 bases; unmatched junction bases: 7. The CDR3 is 14 amino acids. Germline V gene lookup returns CDR1 SGHRS and CDR2 YFSETQ. The CDR3 nucleotides read TGCGCCAGCAGCCCCGGGACAGGGAAACACGAGCAGTACTTC. Residues: CASSPGTGKHEQYF. Drawing the rest from reference TRBV5-1 and TRBJ2-7, the complete variable domain is KAGVTQTPRYLIKTRGQQVTLSCSPISGHRSVSWYQQTPGQGLQFLFEYFSETQRNKGNFPGRFSGRQFSNSRSEMNVSTLELGDSALYLCASSPGTGKHEQYFGPGTRLTVT.

V gene TRBV7-2 combines with J gene TRBJ1-2, with D unresolved. The V end was cut by 2 bases, the J end by 0 bases, with 7 bases between. Germline V gene sequence: CDR1 SGHTA, CDR2 FQGNSA. The CDR3 contains 14 residues. The CDR3 loop is CASSLTSSNYGYTF. CDR3 in DNA: TGTGCCAGCAGCTTAACTTCCTCTAACTATGGCTACACCTTC.

The J gene is TRBJ2-1, the V gene TRBV7-9, with TRBD2 identical over 10 bases. Per the germline V gene, CDR1 is SEHNR and CDR2 is FQNEAQ (reference sequence). Trimming took 2 bases from V and 9 from J; bases not matched to a gene: 19. This CDR3 is built from 19 residues. CDR3 amino acids: CASSLTSGIGGYNPTEQFF. In DNA form, the CDR3 reads TGTGCCAGCAGCTTAACTAGCGGGATAGGGGGTTACAATCCTACTGAGCAGTTCTTC.

The rearrangement joins TRBV27 to TRBJ1-1; possibly TRBD1 for D (6 bases). Germline V gene data show CDR1 as MNHEY and CDR2 as SMNVEV (reference sequence). Trimming removed 5 bases from V and 1 base from J, with 14 bases in between. The CDR3 totals 15 residues. As DNA, the CDR3 is TGTGCCAGCAGTCCCTCCCCGGGGGCGAACACTGAAGCTTTCTTT. Its translation is CASSPSPGANTEAFF.

This clonotype was seen a handful of times. The chain uses TRBV4-1 and TRBJ1-4; perhaps TRBD1 as D (6 bases). Germline V CDR1 and CDR2: MGHRA, YSYEKL. The CDR3 sequence is 14 residues long. Trimming left V 2 bases short and J 6 bases short, with 10 bases between. As DNA, the CDR3 is TGCGCCAGCAGCCAAACAGGGATGGATGAAAAACTGTTTTTT. Translation gives CASSQTGMDEKLFF.

The chain combines TRBV2 with TRBJ1-2, with TRBD1 matching 8 bases. Germline loops: CDR1 SNHLY, CDR2 FYNNEI. The CDR3 spans 13 residues. V lost 5 bases and J lost 5; bases outside the gene matches: 4. CDR3 loop: CASSPGGVYGYTF. The DNA of the CDR3 is TGTGCCAGCAGTCCAGGGGGCGTGTATGGCTACACCTTC.